Following are 20 T cell receptor beta chains from one sample sequenced in a study of blood T cell repertoires in COVID-19. Clones were read by immunoSEQ multiplex PCR, and TCRdb kept only the in-frame ones, dropping some. The sample yields approximately 180,000 clones, 82% seen once. Sample: peripheral blood. These receptors were taken from a woman in her 70s with acute or convalescent COVID-19.

The CDR3 here is CANRRAGTGELFF. CDR3 coding DNA: TGTGCCAACCGGAGGGCTGGCACCGGGGAGCTGTTTTTT. V usage is TRBV12-3 or TRBV12-4 and J usage is TRBJ2-2; D might be TRBD2 (6 bases). This CDR3 has 13 residues. Trimming left V 10 bases short and J 4 bases short, with 13 bases between.

The genes are TRBV10-1 and TRBJ2-3; TRBD2 matches 7 bases. The CDR3 consists of 15 residues. V lost 3 bases and J lost 2; bases outside the gene matches: 5. CDR1 and CDR2 from the germline V gene are WNHNN and SYGVQD (reference sequence). The CDR3: CASSDMAGVTDTQYF. In nucleotides, the CDR3 is TGCGCCAGCAGTGACATGGCGGGAGTCACAGATACGCAGTATTTT.

This rearrangement joins TRBV5-1 to TRBJ1-1; TRBD1 aligns across 12 bases. Germline CDR1 reads SGHRS; CDR2 reads YFSETQ. V trimming: 4 bases; J trimming: 3 bases; junction bases outside the gene matches: 16. The CDR3 is made up of 19 amino acids. In nucleotides, the CDR3 is TGCGCCAGCAGCGAACCGGGACAGGGGGCGTTACGGTCGCACACTGAAGCTTTCTTT. It specifies CASSEPGQGALRSHTEAFF. Drawing the rest from reference TRBV5-1 and TRBJ1-1, the complete variable domain is KAGVTQTPRYLIKTRGQQVTLSCSPISGHRSVSWYQQTPGQGLQFLFEYFSETQRNKGNFPGRFSGRQFSNSRSEMNVSTLELGDSALYLCASSEPGQGALRSHTEAFFGQGTRLTVV.

J is TRBJ1-1 and V is TRBV14; D not resolved. The germline V gene has CDR1 SGHDN and CDR2 FVKESK. Trimming cost V 7 bases and J 1 base, with 10 bases left between them. The CDR3 length is 13 residues. CDR3 DNA sequence: TGTGCCAGCAAGATACAGCCGAACACTGAAGCTTTCTTT. Translated, it gives CASKIQPNTEAFF.

The rearrangement joins TRBV9 to TRBJ2-5, with 8 bases that match TRBD2. Germline CDR1 SGDLS, CDR2 YYNGEE. This CDR3 region has 15 residues. The J segment lost 4 bases and the V segment lost 0 bases, leaving 5 bases of the junction unmatched. Here the CDR3 reads CASSVAGGPGETQYF. The CDR3 DNA follows: TGTGCCAGCAGCGTAGCGGGGGGGCCGGGAGAGACCCAGTACTTC. The whole variable domain, remainder taken from reference TRBV9 and TRBJ2-5, is DSGVTQTPKHLITATGQRVTLRCSPRSGDLSVYWYQQSLDQGLQFLIQYYNGEERAKGNILERFSAQQFPDLHSELNLSSLELGDSALYFCASSVAGGPGETQYFGPGTRLLVL.

The CDR3 loop is CASSGQGGNYGYTF. CDR3 DNA: TGTGCCAGCAGTGGACAGGGCGGCAACTATGGCTACACCTTC. V is TRBV2 and J is TRBJ1-2; 7 nucleotides align to TRBD1. Germline V gene lookup returns CDR1 SNHLY and CDR2 FYNNEI. This CDR3 is built from 14 residues. The J segment lost 2 bases and the V segment lost 4 bases, leaving 4 bases of the junction unmatched.

The V gene is TRBV7-3, the J gene TRBJ2-7, with 8 bases fitting TRBD1. Germline CDR1 reads SGHTA; CDR2 reads FQGTGA. J lost 4 bases, V lost 2 bases, and 7 bases had no gene match. The CDR3 contains 15 residues. The CDR3 coding sequence is TGTGCCAGCAGCTTATCAGGGGGCAAGGCATACGAGCAGTACTTC. Translating it yields CASSLSGGKAYEQYF.

The chain's CDR3 is CASSPGSDEQYF. The CDR3 DNA follows: TGTGCCAGCAGCCCCGGTTCCGACGAGCAGTACTTC. The chain recombines TRBV5-4 with TRBJ2-7, with unresolved D. This CDR3 region has 12 residues. CDR1 is SGHNT and CDR2 is YYREEE in the germline V gene (reference sequence). Trimming cost V 4 bases and J 5 bases, with 10 bases left between them.

Of note for this clone: The sample has other DNA sequences that encode this CDR3 too. V and J are TRBV28 and TRBJ2-7; D gene unclear. V was clipped by 8 bases and J by 2 bases, with 16 bases between them. This CDR3 has 14 residues. Germline-derived CDR1 and CDR2 are MDHEN and SYDVKM. CDR3 sequence: CASALRGPTYEQYF. The CDR3 bases are TGTGCCAGCGCTTTACGAGGCCCCACCTACGAGCAGTACTTC.

This clone occurred once. The CDR3 is CASSGITGVQTEAFF. CDR3 nucleotide sequence: TGTGCCAGCAGTGGAATTACAGGGGTTCAGACAGAAGCTTTCTTT. The V and J genes are TRBV2 and TRBJ1-1; 7 bases match TRBD1. Germline lookup yields CDR1 SNHLY and CDR2 FYNNEI. The ends lost 4 bases at V and 8 bases at J; junction bases unmatched: 13. The CDR3 is 15 amino acids.

This chain links TRBV9 with TRBJ1-3; no clear D. The CDR3 totals 15 residues. V was trimmed by 0 bases and J by 4 bases, leaving 11 bases between them. The V gene's germline CDR1 is SGDLS and CDR2 YYNGEE. CDR3 residues: CASSVGRGSGNTIYF. The CDR3 DNA follows: TGTGCCAGCAGCGTAGGACGGGGATCCGGAAACACCATATATTTT. Drawing the rest from reference TRBV9 and TRBJ1-3, the complete variable domain is DSGVTQTPKHLITATGQRVTLRCSPRSGDLSVYWYQQSLDQGLQFLIQYYNGEERAKGNILERFSAQQFPDLHSELNLSSLELGDSALYFCASSVGRGSGNTIYFGEGSWLTVV.

J is TRBJ1-1 and V is TRBV2; D is undetermined. The CDR3 sequence is 14 residues long. V was clipped by 0 bases and J by 6 bases, with 11 bases between them. The V gene's germline CDR1 is SNHLY and CDR2 FYNNEI. CDR3 sequence (DNA): TGTGCCAGCAGTGAAGCAGGGCGGGGATCTGAAGCTTTCTTT. Its translation is CASSEAGRGSEAFF.

The rearrangement links TRBV28 to TRBJ1-2; D is undetermined. The V and J ends lost 3 bases and 2 bases respectively, with 22 bases between them. The CDR3 spans 18 residues. The germline gives CDR1 MDHEN, CDR2 SYDVKM. The CDR3: CASSLIPAVGGSNYGYTF. The CDR3 region has the DNA TGTGCCAGCAGTTTGATACCCGCGGTTGGAGGGTCCAACTATGGCTACACCTTC.

The chain joins TRBV5-1 to TRBJ2-4; 8 bases are shared with TRBD1. V was clipped by 4 bases and J by 8 bases; unmatched bases: 17. This CDR3 spans 17 amino acids. CDR1 SGHRS and CDR2 YFSETQ come from the germline V gene. CDR3 sequence (DNA): TGCGCCAGCAGCGTCCACAGGGGGGAAGGAGCCGTGGACATTCAGTACTTC. Amino acid sequence: CASSVHRGEGAVDIQYF.

V and J are TRBV7-8 and TRBJ2-1; TRBD2 matches 9 bases. CDR1 is SGHVS and CDR2 is FQNEAQ in the germline V gene. J was trimmed by 7 bases and V by 5 bases; bases with no gene match: 15. This CDR3 contains 17 residues. In nucleotides, the CDR3 is TGTGCCAGCAGCCGAGGGTTTGGCGGGAGGGCCGGAAATGAGCAGTTCTTC. Translated, it gives CASSRGFGGRAGNEQFF.

The J gene is TRBJ2-3, the V gene TRBV7-9, with 9 bases identical to TRBD1. This CDR3 comprises 18 residues. The V segment lost 5 bases and the J segment 0 bases; nucleotides outside the gene matches: 12. CDR1 SEHNR and CDR2 FQNEAQ come from the germline V gene (reference sequence). CDR3 loop: CASSRGTGRTASTDTQYF. The CDR3 DNA sequence: TGTGCCAGCAGCCGTGGGACAGGGAGAACTGCTAGCACAGATACGCAGTATTTT. Full variable domain (rest looked up from reference TRBV7-9 and TRBJ2-3): DTGVSQNPRHKITKRGQNVTFRCDPISEHNRLYWYRQTLGQGPEFLTYFQNEAQLEKSRLLSDRFSAERPKGSFSTLEIQRTEQGDSAMYLCASSRGTGRTASTDTQYFGPGTRLTVL.

V gene TRBV5-1 combines with J gene TRBJ2-5, with 11 positions matching TRBD2. V lost 0 bases, J lost 5 bases, and 9 bases stayed unmatched. There are 17 residues in the CDR3. From germline, CDR1 is SGHRS and CDR2 YFSETQ. The CDR3 nucleotides are TGCGCCAGCAGCTTGGCTACTAGCGGGAGACGGATGGAGACCCAGTACTTC. Its translation is CASSLATSGRRMETQYF.

This clone has only a few counts. The gene calls are TRBV28 and TRBJ2-2; D may be TRBD2 (5 bases). Germline V gene lookup returns CDR1 MDHEN and CDR2 SYDVKM. The CDR3 has 14 residues. V lost 2 bases and J lost 3, with 7 bases in between. CDR3 in DNA: TGTGCCAGCAGTTTAGAGGGTTACACCGGGGAGCTGTTTTTT. Protein product: CASSLEGYTGELFF.

This chain links TRBV5-1 with TRBJ1-2, with a possible D match to TRBD1 (5 bases). The CDR3 loop spans 15 amino acids. Germline V gives CDR1 SGHRS, CDR2 YFSETQ. The ends were cut back, 0 bases at V and 6 bases at J, with 15 bases in the middle. The DNA of the CDR3 is TGCGCCAGCAGCTTGGCCGGGCGGGGGTTGAATGGCTACACCTTC. It translates to CASSLAGRGLNGYTF.

This clone was observed a handful of times. The genes are TRBV29-1 and TRBJ2-7, with TRBD2 as a possible D gene (6 bases). This CDR3 region has 11 residues. V was trimmed by 5 bases and J by 4 bases, leaving 9 bases between them. Germline CDR1 and CDR2: SQVTM and ANQGSEA. CDR3 sequence (DNA): TGCAGCGTTATCGGGGGATACGAGCAGTACTTC. This sequence encodes CSVIGGYEQYF.